The clone carrying this TCR beta chain was seen only a few times. This record belongs to a study of blood T cell repertoires in COVID-19. Trimming pared 5 bases from V and 8 bases from J, leaving 21 bases between. CDR3 length: 15 amino acids. CDR1 and CDR2 (germline): MDHEN, SYDVKM. Generated by immunoSEQ multiplex PCR, the TCRdb table keeps only in-frame clones and is missing some. The table records about 190,000 clones, 80% of them present only once. Sequenced sample: peripheral blood. The rearrangement links TRBV28 to TRBJ1-2; tentatively, D is TRBD1 (5 bases). This TCR was recovered from a man in his fifties or sixties with acute or convalescent COVID-19. CDR3 nucleotide sequence: TGTGCCAGCAGTCCTACCGCCGGCGGGGGGGAAGGCTACACCTTC. Protein: CASSPTAGGGEGYTF.